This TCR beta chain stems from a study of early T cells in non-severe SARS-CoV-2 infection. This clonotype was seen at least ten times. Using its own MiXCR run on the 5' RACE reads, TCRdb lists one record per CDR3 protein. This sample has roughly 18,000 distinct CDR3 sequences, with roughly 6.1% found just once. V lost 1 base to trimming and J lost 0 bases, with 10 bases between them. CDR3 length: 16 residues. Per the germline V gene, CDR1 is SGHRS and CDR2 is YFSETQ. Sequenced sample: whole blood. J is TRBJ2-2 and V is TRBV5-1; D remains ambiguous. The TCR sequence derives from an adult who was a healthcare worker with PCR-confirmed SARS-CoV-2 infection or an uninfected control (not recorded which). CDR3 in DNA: TGCGCCAGCAGCTTGTTCTCGACTTCGAACACCGGGGAGCTGTTTTTT. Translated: CASSLFSTSNTGELFF.